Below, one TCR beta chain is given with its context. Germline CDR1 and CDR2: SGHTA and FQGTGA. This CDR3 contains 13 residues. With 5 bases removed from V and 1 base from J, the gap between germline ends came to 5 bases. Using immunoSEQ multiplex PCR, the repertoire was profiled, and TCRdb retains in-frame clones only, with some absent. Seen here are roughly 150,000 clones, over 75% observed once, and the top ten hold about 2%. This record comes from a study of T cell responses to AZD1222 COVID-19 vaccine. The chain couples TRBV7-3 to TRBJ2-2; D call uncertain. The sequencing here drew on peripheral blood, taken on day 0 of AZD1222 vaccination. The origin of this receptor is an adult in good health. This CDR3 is CASSPMNTGELFF. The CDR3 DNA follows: TGTGCCAGCAGCCCGATGAACACCGGGGAGCTGTTTTTT.